The 22 T cell receptor beta chains below were found in one sample sequenced in a study of post-analysis software for immune sequencing data. Study observations and caveats: Higher frequency in patients than in controls was seen for about five TRBV segments, with TRBV5-6, TRBV5-1 and TRBV20-1 among them.

Unique molecular identifiers tagged the TCR beta cDNA libraries. MiXCR, applied by TCRdb to the PCR reads, yields one record per CDR3 protein. The data hold hundreds of thousands of distinct CDR3 sequences, with about 27% observed a single time. No antigens are known for them. The specimen was blood. These receptors were collected from a girl under 18 with multiple sclerosis.

On this clonotype itself: A much more abundant neighbour one base away suggests this may be a read error. This chain links TRBV29-1 with TRBJ2-5, with D perhaps matching TRBD1 (5 bases). Germline V gene data show CDR1 as SQVTM and CDR2 as ANQGSEA. CDR3 size: 12 residues. The V end lost 7 bases, the J end lost 4 bases, and 13 bases lay between the germline ends. In nucleotides, the CDR3 is TGCAGCGGTGATAGCCAGGGAGAGACCCAGTACTTC. Its protein product is CSGDSQGETQYF.

The chain employs TRBV28 and TRBJ2-3; maybe TRBD2 (7 bases). The germline V gene encodes CDR1 MDHEN and CDR2 SYDVKM. This CDR3 region has 11 residues. The DNA for the CDR3 is TGTGCGGGAGGGGGATTAGATACGCAGTATTTT. Translated: CAGGGLDTQYF.

J is TRBJ2-7 and V is TRBV20-1; 10 bases match TRBD2. The CDR3 length is 18 residues. The ends lost 0 bases at V and 0 bases at J; junction bases unmatched: 11. The germline CDR1 and CDR2 sequences are DFQATT and SNEGSKA (reference sequence). This chain's CDR3 is CSARDLASGSRSSYEQYF. Written as DNA, the CDR3 is TGCAGTGCTAGAGATCTCGCTAGCGGGAGCCGTAGCTCCTACGAGCAGTACTTC.

This clonotype was detected only a few times. This chain joins TRBV20-1 and TRBJ2-7; weak D call: TRBD2 (6 bases). The CDR3 extends over 14 amino acids. V was cut by 2 bases and J by 5 bases, with 16 bases left in between. The germline CDR1 and CDR2 sequences are DFQATT and SNEGSKA (reference sequence). The CDR3 loop reads CSARRRALWDEQYF. For the CDR3, the DNA is TGCAGTGCTAGACGGAGGGCCCTTTGGGACGAGCAGTACTTC.

The CDR3 spells CASSSLMNGDSEQFF. In DNA form, the CDR3 reads TGTGCCAGCAGCTCCCTAATGAACGGGGACAGTGAGCAGTTCTTC. The rearrangement links TRBV5-6 to TRBJ2-1; 7 bases are shared with TRBD1. The CDR3 has 15 residues. Germline CDR1 is SGHDT and CDR2 is YYEEEE. J was trimmed by 9 bases and V by 3 bases; bases with no gene match: 12.

On this clonotype: A read error may produce the germline difference seen at one junction end. The gene calls are TRBV5-1 and TRBJ2-7; 8 positions agree with TRBD1. CDR1 and CDR2 (germline): SGHRS, YFSETQ. CDR3 length equals 17 residues. CDR3 sequence reads: CPSSLAVDRGETYEQYF. CDR3 in DNA: TGCCCCAGCAGCTTGGCCGTCGACAGGGGAGAAACCTACGAGCAGTACTTC.

The table lists this clonotype with a few counts. The V and J genes are TRBV15 and TRBJ2-3; no reliable D call. The length of the CDR3 is 13 residues. Germline CDR1 is LNHNV and CDR2 is YYDKDF (reference sequence). Trimming took off 1 base at V and 7 bases at J, with 9 bases between the two ends. The CDR3 DNA sequence: TGTGCCACCAGCAGAGCGGCGTCCCATACGCAGTATTTT. Translation gives CATSRAASHTQYF.

This clonotype was picked up a small number of times. The chain joins TRBV7-9 to TRBJ2-7; no clear D gene. V shed 4 bases and J shed 3 bases, with 7 bases lying between them. The CDR3 has 12 amino acids. From germline, CDR1 is SEHNR and CDR2 FQNEAQ (reference sequence). The CDR3 spells CASSWAHYEQYF. CDR3 coding DNA: TGTGCCAGCAGCTGGGCACACTACGAGCAGTACTTC.

The chain carries TRBV20-1 and TRBJ2-1; D is uncertain. Germline-derived CDR1 and CDR2 are DFQATT and SNEGSKA (reference sequence). The CDR3 totals 14 residues. V lost 3 bases, J lost 5 bases, and 14 bases lay in between. CDR3 in amino acids: CSARYLNRNNEQFF. DNA for the CDR3: TGCAGTGCTAGGTATCTAAATAGGAACAATGAGCAGTTCTTC.

The rearrangement joins TRBV3-1 to TRBJ2-3; D perhaps matches TRBD2 (5 bases). This CDR3 region has 17 residues. The germline V and J ends were trimmed by 1 base and 1 base, with 15 bases remaining between them. The germline V gene encodes CDR1 LGHDT and CDR2 YNNKEL (reference sequence). The CDR3: CASSQGLRAGGTDTQYF. In DNA, the CDR3 is TGTGCCAGCAGCCAAGGGCTTAGGGCCGGGGGCACAGATACGCAGTATTTT.

This chain links TRBV29-1 with TRBJ2-5; D is perhaps TRBD1 (6 bases). Trimming shortened V by 4 bases and J by 5 bases, and 17 bases separated the two germline ends. Germline V lookup: CDR1 SQVTM, CDR2 ANQGSEA. The CDR3 is 14 residues long. CDR3 sequence (DNA): TGCAGCGTTGCCCGAAGGGACACCTCGGAGACCCAGTACTTC. This sequence encodes CSVARRDTSETQYF.

As to this clonotype: This may stem from a read error, because a much larger clone lies one nucleotide away. The V gene is TRBV20-1, the J gene TRBJ2-7; the match to TRBD2 covers 8 bases. Losses at the gene ends were 6 bases for V and 2 bases for J; bases not matched to a gene: 18. The CDR3 loop spans 17 amino acids. The germline CDR1 and CDR2 sequences are DFQATT and SNEGSKA (reference sequence). For the CDR3, the DNA is TGCAGTGCCGTACCGGGACTAGTGGGCGCAATAACCTACGAGCAGTACTTC. Translating gives CSAVPGLVGAITYEQYF.

This clonotype was seen a handful of times. J is TRBJ2-5 and V is TRBV4-3; D is unresolved. In germline, CDR1 is LGHNA, CDR2 YSLEER. V lost 1 base and J 1 base, leaving 10 bases between the germline ends. This CDR3 is 15 amino acids long. CDR3 DNA: TGCGCCAGCAGCCAAGCCCGGACGGCCCAAGAGACCCAGTACTTC. This codes for CASSQARTAQETQYF.

Only a few counts were recorded for this clonotype. The rearrangement uses TRBV20-1 and TRBJ2-1; tentative D call: TRBD2 (5 bases). CDR3 size: 15 residues. CDR1 and CDR2 (germline): DFQATT, SNEGSKA (reference sequence). Deletions cut 0 bases from V and 3 bases from J, with 12 bases between. For the CDR3, the DNA is TGCAGTGCTAGAGATGGAAACGGGGACTACAATGAGCAGTTCTTC. Encoded protein: CSARDGNGDYNEQFF.

This clonotype was counted many times. V gene TRBV12-5 combines with J gene TRBJ2-1, with a tentative D call TRBD2 (7 bases). This CDR3 comprises 20 residues. Trimming removed 2 bases from V and 4 bases from J, with 27 bases in between. Germline CDR1 LGHNT, CDR2 FRNRAP. The CDR3 DNA is TGTGCTAGTGGTTTGTTTACAAGGGGACAAGCGACTAGCCGATACAATGAGCAGTTCTTC. This translates into CASGLFTRGQATSRYNEQFF.

This rearrangement joins TRBV12-3 or TRBV12-4 to TRBJ2-3; 8 nucleotides agree with TRBD2. The CDR3 length is 17 residues. V dropped 7 bases and J dropped 4; count of bases not matched to a gene: 16. The CDR3 region is CASTSSPRLAGSDTQYF. In DNA, the CDR3 is TGTGCCAGCACCTCTTCCCCTCGGCTAGCGGGCTCAGATACGCAGTATTTT.

To note about this clonotype: The junction departs from the called germline gene at one end, perhaps through a read error. The gene calls are TRBV6-5 and TRBJ2-3; 9 bases map to TRBD2. This CDR3 region has 14 residues. Looked up from germline, CDR1 is MNHEY and CDR2 is SVGAGI. The CDR3 nucleotides read TGTGCTAGCAGGGCTAGCGGGGTCACAGATACGCAGTATTTT. This codes for CASRASGVTDTQYF.

Only a few counts were recorded for this clonotype. The CDR3 DNA follows: TGCAGTGCGAGATCCGGGACTAGCGGGAGGGGCAGCACAGATACGCAGTATTTT. As protein: CSARSGTSGRGSTDTQYF. The chain uses TRBV20-1 and TRBJ2-3; 16 nucleotides line up with TRBD2. After removal of 6 bases from V and 0 bases from J, the junction contained 9 bases not matched to a gene. The CDR3 loop spans 18 amino acids. Germline CDR1 and CDR2: DFQATT and SNEGSKA (reference sequence).

The rearrangement links TRBV11-2 to TRBJ2-1; D is uncertain. The CDR3 runs to 12 residues. Germline-derived CDR1 and CDR2 are SGHAT and FQNNGV. V lost 6 bases to trimming and J lost 13 bases, with 16 bases between them. The CDR3, as DNA: TGTGCCAGCAGTTGGCGAAGGGTGGGACAGTTCTTC. This translates into CASSWRRVGQFF.

This clonotype was seen a handful of times. This chain uses TRBV7-2 with TRBJ2-4; TRBD2 aligns across 16 bases. The germline gives CDR1 SGHTA, CDR2 FQGNSA. The CDR3 runs 18 residues. After removal of 5 bases from V and 7 bases from J, the junction contained 11 bases not matched to a gene. In nucleotides, the CDR3 is TGTGCCAGCAGCCAGACCGGGACTAGCGGGAGGGGTTTGAACATTCAGTACTTC. Translated, it gives CASSQTGTSGRGLNIQYF.

The chain recombines TRBV18 with TRBJ2-7, with a weak D call TRBD1 (6 bases). Trimming took 2 bases from V and 1 from J, leaving 18 bases between them. The CDR3 spans 17 residues. The V gene's germline CDR1 is KGHSH and CDR2 LQKENI. CDR3 in DNA: TGTGCCAGCTCACCAAGGGGAAGCGGTAGGGGGTCCTACGAGCAGTACTTC. Encoded protein: CASSPRGSGRGSYEQYF. The full variable domain, completed using reference TRBV18 and TRBJ2-7, is NAGVMQNPRHLVRRRGQEARLRCSPMKGHSHVYWYRQLPEEGLKFMVYLQKENIIDESGMPKERFSAEFPKEGPSILRIQQVVRGDSAAYFCASSPRGSGRGSYEQYFGPGTRLTVT.

This clonotype was counted between two and nine times. The chain uses TRBV10-3 and TRBJ2-3; 11 bases match TRBD1. This CDR3 is built from 17 residues. Germline CDR1 reads ENHRY; CDR2 reads SYGVKD. V trimming: 11 bases; J trimming: 1 base; junction bases outside the gene matches: 14. The CDR3 sequence: CAARPGTGGGRTDTQYF. The CDR3 region has the DNA TGTGCCGCGAGACCCGGGACAGGGGGTGGTCGCACAGATACGCAGTATTTT.